Described below is a single T cell receptor (beta chain) sequence and its context. The antigen is not known. The sample is drawn from a study of shared clonotypes between healthy human individuals. Broader study findings: Some naive CD4 clonotypes, 4% to 6%, turned up in common across a few donors.

The germline V and J ends were trimmed by 1 base and 3 bases, with 10 bases remaining between them. The length of the CDR3 is 14 residues. In germline, CDR1 is SEHNR, CDR2 FQNEAQ (reference sequence). Assay runs were performed at deep level. Produced via immunoSEQ multiplex PCR; TCRdb's table is partial and in-frame only. This table has 950,000 to 1,300,000 clones, approximately 72% appearing once. V gene TRBV7-9 combines with J gene TRBJ2-7; D tentatively fits TRBD1 or TRBD2 (6 bases each). Sequences were obtained from memory CD4+ T cells sorted from blood. Described subset: CD45RA-negative fraction. This receptor was obtained from a man younger than 30 in good health. CDR3: CASSLDRGLYEQYF. As DNA, the CDR3 is TGTGCCAGCAGCTTAGATCGGGGGCTCTACGAGCAGTACTTC.